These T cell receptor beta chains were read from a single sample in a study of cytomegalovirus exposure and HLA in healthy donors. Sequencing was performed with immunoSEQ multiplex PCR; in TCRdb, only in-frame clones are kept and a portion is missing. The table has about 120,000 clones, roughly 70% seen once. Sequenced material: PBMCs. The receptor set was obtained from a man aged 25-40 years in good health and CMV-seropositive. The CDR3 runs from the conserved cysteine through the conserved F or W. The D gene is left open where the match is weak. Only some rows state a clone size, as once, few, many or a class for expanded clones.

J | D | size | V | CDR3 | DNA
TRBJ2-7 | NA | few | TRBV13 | CASSSRGPEAYEQYF | TGTGCCAGCAGCTCCAGGGGCCCTGAGGCCTACGAGCAGTACTTC
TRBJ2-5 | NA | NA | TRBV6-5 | CASSRNRETQYF | TGTGCCAGCAGCCGTAATAGAGAGACCCAGTACTTC
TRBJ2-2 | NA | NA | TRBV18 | CASSPTQGTGELFF | TGTGCCAGCTCACCAACGCAGGGCACCGGGGAGCTGTTTTTT
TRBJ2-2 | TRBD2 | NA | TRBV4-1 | CASSLPGGSGGELFF | TGCGCCAGCAGCCTTCCGGGAGGGTCCGGCGGGGAGCTGTTTTTT
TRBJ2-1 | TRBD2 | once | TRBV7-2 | CASSLTSGRNEQFF | TGTGCCAGCAGCTTAACTAGCGGGAGAAATGAGCAGTTCTTC
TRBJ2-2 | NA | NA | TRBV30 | CAYGRDTGELFF | TGTGCCTACGGGAGAGACACCGGGGAGCTGTTTTTT
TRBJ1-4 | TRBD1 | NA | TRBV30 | CAWTPQDRGNEKLFF | TGTGCCTGGACCCCCCAGGACAGGGGAAATGAAAAACTGTTTTTT
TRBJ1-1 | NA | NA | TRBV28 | CASSLQGSNTEAFF | TGTGCCAGCAGTTTACAGGGATCGAACACTGAAGCTTTCTTT
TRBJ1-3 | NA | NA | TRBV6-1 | CACQFYSGNTIYF | TGTGCCTGTCAGTTTTACTCTGGAAACACCATATATTTT
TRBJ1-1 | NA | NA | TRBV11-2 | CASSPRGGDTEAFF | TGTGCCAGCAGTCCGCGAGGGGGAGACACTGAAGCTTTCTTT
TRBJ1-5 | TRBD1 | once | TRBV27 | CASSPYFGTVNQPQHF | TGTGCCAGCAGTCCGTATTTCGGGACAGTTAATCAGCCCCAGCATTTT
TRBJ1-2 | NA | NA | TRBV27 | CASSFSQGNYGYTF | TGTGCCAGCAGTTTTTCGCAGGGTAACTATGGCTACACCTTC
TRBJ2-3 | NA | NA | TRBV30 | CAWKNSILHHTQYF | TGTGCCTGGAAAAACAGTATTCTCCATCATACGCAGTATTTT
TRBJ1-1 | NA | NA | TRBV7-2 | CASSLNYMNTEAFF | TGTGCCAGCAGCTTAAACTACATGAACACTGAAGCTTTCTTT
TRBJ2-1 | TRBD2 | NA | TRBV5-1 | CASSYASGLPTDEQFF | TGCGCCAGCAGCTATGCTAGCGGTCTCCCGACGGATGAGCAGTTCTTC
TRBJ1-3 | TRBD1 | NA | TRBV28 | CASSRQGATGNTIYF | TGTGCCAGCAGCCGACAGGGGGCGACAGGAAACACCATATATTTT
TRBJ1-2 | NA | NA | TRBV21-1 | CASSKGSTTGRIPYGYTF | TGTGCCAGCAGCAAAGGATCGACGACAGGACGGATCCCCTATGGCTACACCTTC
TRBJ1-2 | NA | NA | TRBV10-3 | CATLDKGDYGYTF | TGTGCCACCCTGGACAAAGGGGACTATGGCTACACCTTC
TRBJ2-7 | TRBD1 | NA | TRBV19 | CASSRDRPFSYEQYF | TGTGCCAGTAGCCGGGACAGACCCTTCTCCTACGAGCAGTACTTC
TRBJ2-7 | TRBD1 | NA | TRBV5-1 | CASSLGTGRYEQYF | TGCGCCAGCAGCCTCGGGACAGGACGCTACGAGCAGTACTTC
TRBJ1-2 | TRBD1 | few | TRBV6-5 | CASSYGTGSGYTF | TGTGCCAGCAGTTACGGGACAGGGTCTGGCTACACCTTC
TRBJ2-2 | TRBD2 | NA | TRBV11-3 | CASSSLAGQNTGELFF | TGTGCCAGCAGCTCACTAGCGGGACAGAACACCGGGGAGCTGTTTTTT
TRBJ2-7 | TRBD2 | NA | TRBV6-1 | CASTGLGGGVQYF | TGTGCCAGCACTGGCCTTGGGGGAGGGGTGCAGTACTTC